This is a list of T cell receptor beta chains from one sample in a study of somatic mutations in cytotoxic T cells in rheumatoid arthritis. Produced via immunoSEQ multiplex PCR; TCRdb's table is partial and in-frame only. This sample has 13,000 to 15,000 clones; roughly 82% occur once, and the top ten carry roughly 27%. The sequenced sample consisted of CD8+ T cells sorted from blood. The receptors were gathered from an adult with rheumatoid arthritis. CDR3s include the opening cysteine and the closing phenylalanine or tryptophan. A D gene is named only where the DNA matches it firmly. The listing skips clone size in some rows; elsewhere it reads once, few, many or a size class.

J: TRBJ1-2; D: NA; V: TRBV4-1; size: few; DNA: TGCGCCAGCAGCCAAGATATTGGCTACACCTTC; CDR3: CASSQDIGYTF
J: TRBJ1-2; D: TRBD1; V: TRBV5-6; size: NA; DNA: TGTGCCAGCAGCAATGCGGACAGGGGAATAGCTAACTATGGCTACACCTTC; CDR3: CASSNADRGIANYGYTF
J: TRBJ1-4; D: NA; V: TRBV6-6; size: NA; DNA: TGTGCCAGCAGTTTCCTCGCGGGGTACGAAAAACTGTTTTTT; CDR3: CASSFLAGYEKLFF
J: TRBJ1-1; D: NA; V: TRBV9; size: few; DNA: TGTGCCAGCAGCGTAGATTCATCCATGAACACTGAAGCTTTCTTT; CDR3: CASSVDSSMNTEAFF
J: TRBJ2-7; D: TRBD2; V: TRBV4-2; size: NA; DNA: TGTGCCAGCAGCCAAGATCCTAGCGGGGGCAGGGAGCAGTACTTC; CDR3: CASSQDPSGGREQYF
J: TRBJ1-5; D: NA; V: TRBV7-8; size: NA; DNA: TGTGCCAGCAGCTTAGGTGGGGCGGTTAGCAATCAGCCCCAGCATTTT; CDR3: CASSLGGAVSNQPQHF
J: TRBJ2-4; D: NA; V: TRBV7-8; size: NA; DNA: TGTGCCAGCAGCCCCTCCATTTTATCGGGAGAGCTAGCCAAAAACATTCAGTACTTC; CDR3: CASSPSILSGELAKNIQYF
J: TRBJ2-5; D: NA; V: TRBV2; size: NA; DNA: TGTGCCAGCTCTCGGACCCAAGAGACCCAGTACTTC; CDR3: CASSRTQETQYF
J: TRBJ1-5; D: NA; V: TRBV30; size: NA; DNA: TGTGCCTGGAGTGCAGGGAGCAATCAGCCCCAGCATTTT; CDR3: CAWSAGSNQPQHF
J: TRBJ2-3; D: NA; V: TRBV5-1; size: NA; DNA: TGCGCCAGCACGAGGACTGTCTCTAGCACAGATACGCAGTATTTT; CDR3: CASTRTVSSTDTQYF
J: TRBJ2-2; D: NA; V: TRBV7-3; size: NA; DNA: TGTGCCAGCAGGAAACAAGAAACCGGGGAGCTGTTTTTT; CDR3: CASRKQETGELFF
J: TRBJ1-2; D: NA; V: TRBV27; size: NA; DNA: TGTGCCAGCAGTTTAGGGGGGGCTGGGGATGGCTACACCTTC; CDR3: CASSLGGAGDGYTF
J: TRBJ2-1; D: NA; V: TRBV9; size: NA; DNA: TGTGCCAGCAGCGTAGTCGGCTACAATGAGCAGTTCTTC; CDR3: CASSVVGYNEQFF
J: TRBJ2-7; D: NA; V: TRBV19; size: NA; DNA: TGTGCCAGTAGTATAGAGTACAAGTCCTACGAGCAGTACTTC; CDR3: CASSIEYKSYEQYF
J: TRBJ1-5; D: NA; V: TRBV25-1; size: NA; DNA: TGTGCCAGCAGTGCGACAGGTGGGAATCAGCCCCAGCATTTT; CDR3: CASSATGGNQPQHF
J: TRBJ2-1; D: TRBD2; V: TRBV5-5; size: NA; DNA: TGTGCCAGCAGCCCCGGGGGGGGCTATGAGCAGTTCTTC; CDR3: CASSPGGGYEQFF
J: TRBJ1-2; D: NA; V: TRBV4-3; size: NA; DNA: TGCGCCAGCAGCCAAGAGGTCGTTTCCTATGGCTACACCTTC; CDR3: CASSQEVVSYGYTF
J: TRBJ2-1; D: NA; V: TRBV6-5; size: NA; DNA: TGTGCCAGCCGTTCGAACAATGAGCAGTTCTTC; CDR3: CASRSNNEQFF
J: TRBJ2-7; D: NA; V: TRBV7-8; size: once; DNA: TGTGCCAGCAGCTTAGGCCCCACGACGGCTTACGAGCAGTACTTC; CDR3: CASSLGPTTAYEQYF
J: TRBJ1-1; D: NA; V: TRBV5-4; size: NA; DNA: TGTGCCAGCAGCCAAGATCGGTACACTGAAGCTTTCTTT; CDR3: CASSQDRYTEAFF
J: TRBJ2-1; D: TRBD2; V: TRBV27; size: NA; DNA: TGTGCCAGCAGGATCAGTTTGGTGCGGGAGGGCCGATTCGGTGAGTTCTTC; CDR3: CASRISLVREGRFGEFF
J: TRBJ1-6; D: NA; V: TRBV28; size: NA; DNA: TGTGCCAGCGTACGGGCGACAACCATGGGTTCACCCCTCCACTTT; CDR3: CASVRATTMGSPLHF
J: TRBJ2-1; D: TRBD2; V: TRBV19; size: NA; DNA: TGTGCCAGTAGTCCCCGGACTAGCGGGATCTTAGGGCACAATGAGCAGTTCTTC; CDR3: CASSPRTSGILGHNEQFF
J: TRBJ2-7; D: NA; V: TRBV15; size: NA; DNA: TGTGCCACCAGCAGAGACGGCAGGGGTGTGGGGTACGAGCAGTACTTC; CDR3: CATSRDGRGVGYEQYF
J: TRBJ1-5; D: TRBD1; V: TRBV4-1; size: NA; DNA: TGCGCCAGCAGCCAACGACAGGGCTTTCAGCCCCAGCATTTT; CDR3: CASSQRQGFQPQHF
J: TRBJ2-1; D: NA; V: TRBV14; size: NA; DNA: TGTGCCAGCAGCCATTGGACGGGACCTTACAATGAGCAGTTCTTC; CDR3: CASSHWTGPYNEQFF
J: TRBJ1-3; D: NA; V: TRBV28; size: NA; DNA: TGTGCCAGCAGAAGGCAGAGAAACACCATATATTTT; CDR3: CASRRQRNTIYF
J: TRBJ2-7; D: NA; V: TRBV28; size: NA; DNA: TGTGCCAGCATCGGCAGGGGCTTTTACGAGCAGTACTTC; CDR3: CASIGRGFYEQYF
J: TRBJ1-6; D: NA; V: TRBV28; size: NA; DNA: TGTGCCAGCAGTTACGGACACCGTAATTCACCCCTCCACTTT; CDR3: CASSYGHRNSPLHF
J: TRBJ2-2; D: NA; V: TRBV29-1; size: NA; DNA: TGCAGCGTAGGGGGGTCCACGTACACCGGGGAGCTGTTTTTT; CDR3: CSVGGSTYTGELFF
J: TRBJ2-1; D: TRBD2; V: TRBV7-3; size: NA; DNA: TGTGCCAGCAGCTTAACTACTAGCGGGATTGATGAGCAGTTCTTC; CDR3: CASSLTTSGIDEQFF
J: TRBJ2-2; D: NA; V: TRBV29-1; size: NA; DNA: TGCAGCGCAACCATGGGCGAGGGTGACACCGGGGAGCTGTTTTTT; CDR3: CSATMGEGDTGELFF
J: TRBJ2-1; D: TRBD2; V: TRBV29-1; size: once; DNA: TGCAGCGTTGAAAGGACTAGCGGCCCCGATGAGCAGTTCTTC; CDR3: CSVERTSGPDEQFF
J: TRBJ2-7; D: NA; V: TRBV6-6; size: few; DNA: TGTGCCAGCAGACTAGGAGCCGAGCAGTACTTC; CDR3: CASRLGAEQYF
J: TRBJ1-2; D: TRBD1; V: TRBV2; size: NA; DNA: TGTGCCAGGGGTGACAGGGGGCGGGAGTATGGCTACACCTTC; CDR3: CARGDRGREYGYTF
J: TRBJ2-3; D: TRBD1; V: TRBV4-1; size: NA; DNA: TGCGCCAGCAGCCCTAGGGGGCGGAGCACAGATACGCAGTATTTT; CDR3: CASSPRGRSTDTQYF
J: TRBJ2-1; D: TRBD2; V: TRBV4-2; size: NA; DNA: TGTGCCAGCAGCCAAGAGCGGGGGGGCTCCTACAATGAGCAGTTCTTC; CDR3: CASSQERGGSYNEQFF
J: TRBJ2-5; D: TRBD2; V: TRBV11-2; size: NA; DNA: TGTGCCAGCAGGGAGAGGACTAGCGGGGGGGTGGTAGAGACCCAGTACTTC; CDR3: CASRERTSGGVVETQYF
J: TRBJ1-2; D: NA; V: TRBV7-9; size: NA; DNA: TGTGCCAGCAGTTTTGTGGAGAGTTCCAACTATGGCTACACCTTC; CDR3: CASSFVESSNYGYTF
J: TRBJ2-3; D: TRBD2; V: TRBV7-9; size: NA; DNA: TGTGCCAGCAGCCCCGGGGGGGCTGGCACAGATACGCAGTATTTT; CDR3: CASSPGGAGTDTQYF
J: TRBJ2-7; D: TRBD1; V: TRBV2; size: NA; DNA: TGTGCCAGCAGTGAAGGGGGTTGGACAGGCGAGCAGTACTTC; CDR3: CASSEGGWTGEQYF
J: TRBJ2-1; D: TRBD2; V: TRBV7-2; size: NA; DNA: TGTGCCAGCAGCTTTACTAGCGGGGGGCGAGAGCAGTTCTTC; CDR3: CASSFTSGGREQFF
J: TRBJ2-7; D: TRBD2; V: TRBV28; size: NA; DNA: TGTGCCAGCAGTTCGGGACTAGTGGGACCCTACGAGCAGTACTTC; CDR3: CASSSGLVGPYEQYF
J: TRBJ2-1; D: TRBD2; V: TRBV29-1; size: NA; DNA: TGCAGCGTGGAGGGACGGTCAGACCCGGGGACTAGCGGGTACAATGAGCAGTTCTTC; CDR3: CSVEGRSDPGTSGYNEQFF
J: TRBJ2-5; D: TRBD1; V: TRBV14; size: NA; DNA: TGTGCCAGCAGCCCTAACATTGGACAGGCCGAGTATAGAGAGACCCAGTACTTC; CDR3: CASSPNIGQAEYRETQYF
J: TRBJ2-3; D: TRBD2; V: TRBV10-3; size: once; DNA: TGTGCCATCAGTGAATTCCAGACTAGCGGGATAGGAGATACGCAGTATTTT; CDR3: CAISEFQTSGIGDTQYF
J: TRBJ1-1; D: NA; V: TRBV6-4; size: NA; DNA: TGTGCCAGCAGTGACTCGAAACGGGAAGCTTTCTTT; CDR3: CASSDSKREAFF
J: TRBJ1-6; D: TRBD1; V: TRBV27; size: NA; DNA: TGTGCCAGCAGCCCCAGGGGGCAGAATAATTCACCCCTCCACTTT; CDR3: CASSPRGQNNSPLHF
J: TRBJ1-1; D: NA; V: TRBV5-4; size: NA; DNA: TGTGCCAGCAGCTTGCGAGGTTGGACTTTCCTGAACACTGAAGCTTTCTTT; CDR3: CASSLRGWTFLNTEAFF
J: TRBJ2-1; D: TRBD2; V: TRBV4-2; size: NA; DNA: TGTGCCAGCAGCCTTCGCGCTGCGGGGGTCAATGAGCAGTTCTTC; CDR3: CASSLRAAGVNEQFF
J: TRBJ1-5; D: TRBD1; V: TRBV9; size: NA; DNA: TGTGCCAGCAGCCCAGGGGGGCGCCCTGGAGATCAGCCCCAGCATTTT; CDR3: CASSPGGRPGDQPQHF
J: TRBJ2-1; D: TRBD2; V: TRBV19; size: NA; DNA: TGTGCCAGTAGTACCTACCACGGACTAGTCAATGAGCAGTTCTTC; CDR3: CASSTYHGLVNEQFF
J: TRBJ2-2; D: NA; V: TRBV7-3; size: NA; DNA: TGTGCCAGCAGCTCTTCGGGCAGTGACACCGGGGAGCTGTTTTTT; CDR3: CASSSSGSDTGELFF
J: TRBJ2-1; D: TRBD1; V: TRBV7-6; size: NA; DNA: TGTGCCAGCAGCTTATTTGAGGGACAGGGGGTCGCCTACAATGAGCAGTTCTTC; CDR3: CASSLFEGQGVAYNEQFF